These 27 T cell receptor beta chains were sequenced from one sample in a study of cytomegalovirus exposure and HLA in healthy donors. PCR was performed using 60 Vbeta and 13 Jbeta primers. Some clones are missing from TCRdb's copy, which holds only in-frame ones; the method was immunoSEQ multiplex PCR. The data show 70,000 to 95,000 clones, about 79% seen once. The sequencing sample was made of PBMCs. The receptors come from a man aged 40-55 years in good health and CMV-seronegative.

V and J are TRBV5-1 and TRBJ2-3; 8 bases are shared with TRBD2. The CDR3 is 16 amino acids. Germline CDR1 is SGHRS and CDR2 is YFSETQ. The V gene end was trimmed by 0 bases and the J gene end by 0 bases; junction bases not matched to a gene: 3. CDR3 sequence: CASSLGVAGSTDTQYF. The CDR3 coding sequence is TGCGCCAGCAGCTTGGGGGTAGCGGGAAGCACAGATACGCAGTATTTT.

V usage is TRBV18 and J usage is TRBJ1-2; 8 bases match TRBD1. V lost 5 bases, J lost 6 bases, and 8 bases stayed unmatched. The germline V gene has CDR1 KGHSH and CDR2 LQKENI. The CDR3 length is 14 residues. The CDR3: CASSTRTGQDGYTF. CDR3 nucleotide sequence: TGTGCCAGCTCAACCCGGACAGGGCAAGATGGCTACACCTTC.

The chain is built from TRBV14 and TRBJ2-1; 8 bases fit TRBD2. J was trimmed by 9 bases and V by 1 base; bases with no gene match: 14. The CDR3 covers 17 residues. Looked up from germline, CDR1 is SGHDN and CDR2 is FVKESK. DNA for the CDR3: TGTGCCAGCAGCCAAGGGGCTAAGGGACTAGGTGTCATTGAGCAGTTCTTC. This gives the protein CASSQGAKGLGVIEQFF.

The rearrangement joins TRBV10-3 to TRBJ2-2; tentatively, D is TRBD2 (5 bases). Between the trimmed V and J ends, which lost 6 bases and 1 base, there was a span of 9 bases. This CDR3 contains 14 residues. CDR1 and CDR2 (germline): ENHRY, SYGVKD. CDR3 amino acids: CAIRASGNTGELFF. The CDR3 DNA reads as TGTGCCATCAGGGCCAGCGGGAACACCGGGGAGCTGTTTTTT.

The chain has TRBV12-5 and TRBJ1-5; possibly TRBD1 for D (5 bases). The CDR3 runs 14 residues. CDR1 and CDR2 (germline): LGHNT, FRNRAP. V was clipped by 0 bases and J by 6 bases, with 9 bases between them. The CDR3 nucleotides read TGTGCTAGTGGTTTGGTCGGGGGGACTCAGCCCCAGCATTTT. Protein: CASGLVGGTQPQHF.

This chain connects TRBV27 to TRBJ1-5; TRBD1 matches 8 bases. This CDR3 contains 15 residues. V shed 6 bases, J shed 0 bases, and the junction held 4 bases outside the gene matches. The V gene's germline CDR1 is MNHEY and CDR2 SMNVEV (reference sequence). The CDR3 nucleotides read TGTGCCAGCAGCCGGACAGGGTATAGCAATCAGCCCCAGCATTTT. This encodes CASSRTGYSNQPQHF.

Here the CDR3 DNA reads TGTGCCAGTAGTATAGGGAGGGGACAGGGGGCGCGGAACACTGAAGCTTTCTTT. It is translated as CASSIGRGQGARNTEAFF. This chain uses TRBV19 with TRBJ1-1, with 12 bases that match TRBD1. Germline V gene data show CDR1 as LNHDA and CDR2 as SQIVND (reference sequence). The V segment lost 1 base and the J segment 1 base; nucleotides outside the gene matches: 7. There are 18 residues in the CDR3. Full variable domain (remainder filled in from reference TRBV19 and TRBJ1-1): DGGITQSPKYLFRKEGQNVTLSCEQNLNHDAMYWYRQDPGQGLRLIYYSQIVNDFQKGDIAEGYSVSREKKESFPLTVTSAQKNPTAFYLCASSIGRGQGARNTEAFFGQGTRLTVV.

Notes on this clone: The junction departs from germline at one end; a sequencing error may be responsible. Additional DNA sequences in this sample encode the identical CDR3. This CDR3 reads CASSVVPGGAGANGLTF. The CDR3 bases are TGTGCCAGCAGCGTAGTCCCAGGGGGTGCTGGGGCCAACGGCCTGACTTTC. The chain recombines TRBV9 with TRBJ2-6; 7 positions match TRBD1. Germline loops: CDR1 SGDLS, CDR2 YYNGEE. CDR3 length: 17 residues.

This clone appeared once. This chain links TRBV7-9 with TRBJ2-1; 10 nucleotides align to TRBD2. There are 15 residues in the CDR3. Germline CDR1 SEHNR, CDR2 FQNEAQ (reference sequence). Trimming cost V 5 bases and J 10 bases; bases outside gene matches: 11. CDR3 nucleotides: TGTGCCAGCAGCCAGACTAGCGGGCAAACAGGGGAGCAGTTCTTC. Amino acids: CASSQTSGQTGEQFF.

The rearrangement uses TRBV27 and TRBJ2-5; D might be TRBD2 (6 bases). Trimming removed 6 bases from V and 1 base from J, with 6 bases in between. From germline, CDR1 is MNHEY and CDR2 SMNVEV (reference sequence). There are 12 residues in the CDR3. The CDR3 DNA follows: TGTGCCAGCAGGGGACTCCAAGAGACCCAGTACTTC. Its translation: CASRGLQETQYF.

The chain employs TRBV5-4 and TRBJ1-6, with TRBD1 matching 9 bases. This CDR3 spans 15 amino acids. The V gene's germline CDR1 is SGHNT and CDR2 YYREEE (reference sequence). The V segment lost 4 bases and the J segment 5 bases; nucleotides outside the gene matches: 4. This CDR3 is CASSLRTGDNSPLHF. CDR3 nucleotides: TGTGCCAGCAGCCTTCGGACAGGGGATAATTCACCCCTCCACTTT.

The CDR3, as DNA: TGTGCCAGCAGTCTAGCTAGCCGTGAGCAGTTCTTC. Encoded protein: CASSLASREQFF. The V gene is TRBV2, the J gene TRBJ2-1, with D possibly being TRBD2 (5 bases). The CDR3 runs to 12 residues. V was cut by 5 bases and J by 9 bases, with 11 bases left in between. Germline V lookup: CDR1 SNHLY, CDR2 FYNNEI.

The chain links TRBV28 to TRBJ2-2; D may be TRBD1 (6 bases). Per germline, CDR1 MDHEN and CDR2 SYDVKM. V was clipped by 8 bases and J by 8 bases, with 12 bases between them. The CDR3 length is 12 residues. CDR3 amino acids: CASSVGAGELFF. DNA for the CDR3: TGTGCCAGCTCAGTGGGGGCTGGGGAGCTGTTTTTT.

The rearrangement joins TRBV2 to TRBJ2-1; 10 positions match TRBD2. Looked up from germline, CDR1 is SNHLY and CDR2 is FYNNEI. CDR3 length: 16 amino acids. Trimming removed 6 bases from V and 3 bases from J; junction bases left unmatched: 8. CDR3 nucleotide sequence: TGTGCCAGCAGCCCAAACGGACTAGCGGTCTACAATGAGCAGTTCTTC. This sequence encodes CASSPNGLAVYNEQFF.

The V gene is TRBV10-3, the J gene TRBJ1-3, with TRBD1 as a possible D gene (5 bases). With 4 bases removed from V and 0 bases from J, the gap between germline ends came to 10 bases. In germline, CDR1 is ENHRY, CDR2 SYGVKD. CDR3 length: 15 amino acids. The CDR3 nucleotides are TGTGCCATCAGTGTGAAGACAGCCTCTGGAAACACCATATATTTT. It is translated as CAISVKTASGNTIYF.

This clone was recorded only once. This chain links TRBV19 with TRBJ1-6; D is uncertain. This CDR3 contains 14 residues. Germline loops: CDR1 LNHDA, CDR2 SQIVND (reference sequence). Trimming cost V 0 bases and J 14 bases, with 14 bases left between them. Written as DNA, the CDR3 is TGTGCCAGTAGTATAGATCTGCGTCGCTCGGCCCTCCACTTT. Amino acid sequence: CASSIDLRRSALHF.

The J gene is TRBJ1-2, the V gene TRBV7-9; possible D gene TRBD1, 5 bases. Germline V lookup: CDR1 SEHNR, CDR2 FQNEAQ (reference sequence). Trimming removed 5 bases from V and 8 bases from J, with 24 bases in between. This CDR3 contains 16 residues. In nucleotides, the CDR3 is TGTGCCAGCAGCGATAAGGCAGGGAATCGGGCGGGAGGCTACACCTTC. Amino acids: CASSDKAGNRAGGYTF.

Worth noting for this clone: A read error may account for a junction end that differs from germline. The chain recombines TRBV7-9 with TRBJ2-5; D gene uncertain. The CDR3 covers 11 residues. Germline V CDR1 and CDR2: SEHNR, FQNEAQ (reference sequence). The CDR3 region is CSSSRGETQYF. In DNA, the CDR3 is TGTTCCAGCAGCCGAGGAGAGACCCAGTACTTC.

V is TRBV6-5 and J is TRBJ2-4; 8 nucleotides line up with TRBD1. The junction had 1 base not matched to a gene; V was cut back by 0 bases and J by 6 bases. Germline V gene lookup returns CDR1 MNHEY and CDR2 SVGAGI. The CDR3 is 14 residues long. CDR3 sequence: CASSYSGTGNIQYF. The CDR3 nucleotides are TGTGCCAGCAGTTACTCAGGGACAGGAAACATTCAGTACTTC.

The V call is TRBV25-1, the J call TRBJ1-1; the D gene is possibly TRBD1 (6 bases). V dropped 6 bases and J dropped 5 bases, with 16 bases sitting between them. The CDR3 has 14 residues. Looked up from germline, CDR1 is MGHDK and CDR2 is SYGVNS. The CDR3 sequence: CASRRGNLGTEAFF. DNA for the CDR3: TGTGCCAGCAGGAGGGGGAACCTCGGGACTGAAGCTTTCTTT.

The chain joins TRBV6-4 to TRBJ2-3, with 9 bases matching TRBD1. V was pared by 6 bases and J by 1 base, with 5 bases of the junction left unmatched. Germline loops: CDR1 MRHNA, CDR2 SNTAGT. The CDR3 sequence is 15 residues long. The CDR3 is CASSSGQGGTDTQYF. CDR3 nucleotide sequence: TGTGCCAGCAGCTCGGGACAGGGAGGCACAGATACGCAGTATTTT.

The chain uses TRBV7-2 and TRBJ2-1; the match to TRBD2 covers 14 bases. This CDR3 is built from 17 residues. The germline gives CDR1 SGHTA, CDR2 FQGNSA. V trimming: 5 bases; J trimming: 3 bases; junction bases outside the gene matches: 6. The CDR3 loop is CASSIGTSGSFYNEQFF. In nucleotides, the CDR3 is TGTGCCAGCAGCATCGGGACTAGCGGGAGCTTCTACAATGAGCAGTTCTTC.

The sample holds one count of this clone. The gene calls are TRBV5-1 and TRBJ2-2, with D possibly TRBD1 on 5 matching bases. The germline CDR1 and CDR2 sequences are SGHRS and YFSETQ. The CDR3 is 15 residues long. Between the trimmed V and J ends, which lost 3 bases and 0 bases, there was a span of 9 bases. DNA of the CDR3: TGCGCCAGCAGCTCGGACATAGCGAACACCGGGGAGCTGTTTTTT. Its protein product is CASSSDIANTGELFF. Supplemented by reference TRBV5-1 and TRBJ2-2, the full variable domain reads KAGVTQTPRYLIKTRGQQVTLSCSPISGHRSVSWYQQTPGQGLQFLFEYFSETQRNKGNFPGRFSGRQFSNSRSEMNVSTLELGDSALYLCASSSDIANTGELFFGEGSRLTVL.

The chain recombines TRBV25-1 with TRBJ1-2; unclear D gene. The V and J ends lost 4 bases and 4 bases respectively, with 10 bases between them. The CDR3 spans 13 residues. Germline V gene sequence: CDR1 MGHDK, CDR2 SYGVNS. The CDR3 loop is CASSVGIAYGYTF. The CDR3 DNA follows: TGTGCCAGCAGTGTCGGGATCGCCTATGGCTACACCTTC.

This sequence joins TRBV11-2 and TRBJ1-3; 9 nucleotides align to TRBD1. With V trimmed by 0 bases and J by 8 bases, 8 bases remained unmatched. The germline V gene has CDR1 SGHAT and CDR2 FQNNGV. The CDR3 contains 16 residues. CDR3: CASSLDPSGQGYTIYF. CDR3 DNA sequence: TGTGCCAGCAGCTTAGATCCGTCGGGACAGGGATACACCATATATTTT.

The chain carries TRBV6-1 and TRBJ1-1; D not resolved. CDR3 size: 14 residues. CDR1 is MNHNS, CDR2 SASEGT, per germline. The V end lost 0 bases, the J end lost 0 bases, and 5 bases lay between the germline ends. CDR3 sequence reads: CASSEAIMNTEAFF. CDR3 bases: TGTGCCAGCAGTGAAGCAATCATGAACACTGAAGCTTTCTTT.

J is TRBJ2-6 and V is TRBV7-8, with 10 nucleotides matching TRBD2. J gave up 0 bases and V 3 bases, and 5 bases lay outside the gene matches. The CDR3 length is 18 residues. Germline CDR1 is SGHVS and CDR2 is FQNEAQ. DNA for the CDR3: TGTGCCAGCAGCTTTAGACTAGCGGGTCTCTCTGGGGCCAACGTCCTGACTTTC. Translated: CASSFRLAGLSGANVLTF.